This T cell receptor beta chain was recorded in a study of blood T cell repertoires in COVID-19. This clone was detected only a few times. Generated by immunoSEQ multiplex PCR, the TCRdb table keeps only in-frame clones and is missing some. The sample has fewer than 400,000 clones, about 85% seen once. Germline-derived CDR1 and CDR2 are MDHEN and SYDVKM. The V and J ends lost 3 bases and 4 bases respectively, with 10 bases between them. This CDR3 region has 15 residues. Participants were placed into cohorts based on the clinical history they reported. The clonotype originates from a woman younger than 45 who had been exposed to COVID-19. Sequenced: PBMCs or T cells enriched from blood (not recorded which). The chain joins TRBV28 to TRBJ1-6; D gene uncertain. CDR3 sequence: CASSFEMSYNSPLHF. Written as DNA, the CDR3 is TGTGCCAGCAGTTTTGAGATGAGTTATAATTCACCCCTCCACTTT.